This TCR beta chain comes out of a study of T-cell reconstitution after alpha-beta-depleted transplantation in children. In this sample, this clonotype turned up a few times. Antigen specificity is unknown. The CDR3 consists of 14 residues. The V gene lost 3 bases and the J gene lost 2 bases, with 12 bases spanning the gap. The germline V gene has CDR1 SGHRS and CDR2 YFSETQ. Unique molecular identifiers were incorporated into the prepared TCRbeta library. Each CDR3 protein gets one entry after TCRdb re-called the PCR reads with MiXCR. Here the sample spans around 420,000 distinct CDR3 sequences, around 15% being singletons. Study-wide points: Newly made T cells mostly supplied T-cell counts and diversity one year after transplant.

The TCR was taken from a boy under two years old who had a stem cell transplant for Wiskott-Aldrich syndrome, so the T cells may come from the graft donor. Sample: PBMCs, mostly from graft donor cells, taken 360 days after TCRalphabeta/CD19-depleted stem cell transplant. The chain is built from TRBV5-1 and TRBJ2-7; D is ambiguous. CDR3 sequence: CASSSQVGTYEQYF. In DNA form, the CDR3 reads TGCGCCAGCAGCTCTCAGGTAGGGACCTACGAGCAGTACTTC.